This T cell receptor beta chain was profiled in a study of T-cell memory formation after mild COVID-19. In its sample, this clonotype was seen many times. Constant-segment primers and 5'RACE yielded cDNA libraries for TCR alpha and TCR beta, each carrying sample barcodes and UMIs. TCRdb reprocessed the 5' RACE reads with MiXCR, giving one entry per CDR3 protein. The data contain 150,000 to 200,000 distinct CDR3 sequences, under 20% of them singletons. This CDR3 contains 15 residues. Deletions cut 2 bases from V and 0 bases from J, with 8 bases between. The germline V gene encodes CDR1 MNHEY and CDR2 SVGAGI.

The chain couples TRBV6-5 to TRBJ1-3, with a weak D call TRBD1 (5 bases). The source of this sequence is an adult woman who had mild COVID-19 (a few samples of this study predate the infection). Cell type and time point are not known. The sample comprised PBMCs or a T cell subset sorted from them (not recorded which). The CDR3 DNA is TGTGCCAGCAGTTACGGGGGTATCTCTGGAAACACCATATATTTT. It is translated as CASSYGGISGNTIYF.